These 8 T cell receptor beta chains were all obtained from the same sample, sequenced in a study of shared clonotypes between healthy human individuals. TCRdb keeps only in-frame clones here, not all; method: immunoSEQ multiplex PCR. In the table there are 600,000 or so clones, about 98% of which are singletons. CD45RO-negative, CCR7-positively selected cells formed the naive CD8 fraction, excluding terminally differentiated effector memory CD45RA+ cells. The specimen sequenced was naive CD8+ T cells sorted from blood. These receptors came from a young man in good health.

This clone has a single count. This sequence joins TRBV11-2 and TRBJ2-3; possible D gene TRBD2, 5 bases. The CDR3 runs 14 residues. V was clipped by 1 base and J by 2 bases, with 7 bases between them. CDR1 SGHAT and CDR2 FQNNGV come from the germline V gene. As DNA, the CDR3 is TGTGCCAGCAGCTTAGGCGGGCTCACAGATACGCAGTATTTT. Translating it yields CASSLGGLTDTQYF.

The chain has TRBV4-1 and TRBJ2-2, with 11 bases identical to TRBD2. Germline CDR1 reads MGHRA; CDR2 reads YSYEKL. There are 18 residues in the CDR3. With V trimmed by 4 bases and J by 0 bases, 7 bases remained unmatched. The CDR3 reads CASSPGLADYANTGELFF. In DNA form, the CDR3 reads TGCGCCAGCAGCCCGGGACTAGCGGACTACGCGAACACCGGGGAGCTGTTTTTT.

CDR3 loop: CARGLEEILTDTQYF. Written as DNA, the CDR3 is TGTGCCAGGGGTCTCGAGGAAATCCTCACAGATACGCAGTATTTT. This chain links TRBV7-2 with TRBJ2-3; D not certain. Germline CDR1 and CDR2: SGHTA and FQGNSA. V lost 9 bases and J 2 bases, leaving 18 bases between the germline ends. The CDR3 totals 15 residues.

The rearrangement uses TRBV30 and TRBJ2-7; TRBD2 is a possible D gene (6 bases). V was clipped by 5 bases and J by 0 bases, with 20 bases between them. CDR1 is GTSNPN, CDR2 SVGIG, per germline (reference sequence). CDR3 length: 16 amino acids. This CDR3 reads CAWEGVEGPSSYEQYF. CDR3 nucleotide sequence: TGTGCCTGGGAGGGCGTGGAGGGGCCTAGCTCCTACGAGCAGTACTTC.

The genes are TRBV5-1 and TRBJ2-7; D unresolved. Germline-derived CDR1 and CDR2 are SGHRS and YFSETQ. V dropped 0 bases and J dropped 3 bases, with 10 bases sitting between them. The CDR3 runs 14 residues. The CDR3, as DNA: TGCGCCAGCAGCTTGGGTGACGGTAACTACGAGCAGTACTTC. As protein: CASSLGDGNYEQYF.

This clone was detected once. The J gene is TRBJ1-1, the V gene TRBV9, with D hard to call. With 0 bases removed from V and 0 bases from J, the gap between germline ends came to 6 bases. The germline CDR1 and CDR2 sequences are SGDLS and YYNGEE. The length of the CDR3 is 14 residues. The CDR3 region has the DNA TGTGCCAGCAGCGTAGGTCAAGTGAACACTGAAGCTTTCTTT. Protein product: CASSVGQVNTEAFF. The variable domain in full, with the rest retrieved from reference TRBV9 and TRBJ1-1, is DSGVTQTPKHLITATGQRVTLRCSPRSGDLSVYWYQQSLDQGLQFLIQYYNGEERAKGNILERFSAQQFPDLHSELNLSSLELGDSALYFCASSVGQVNTEAFFGQGTRLTVV.

This clone has just one count. The chain employs TRBV6-5 and TRBJ2-2, with TRBD1 identical over 10 bases. Germline V gene lookup returns CDR1 MNHEY and CDR2 SVGAGI. The CDR3 extends over 16 amino acids. The junction had 5 bases not matched to a gene; V was cut back by 0 bases and J by 7 bases. In nucleotides, the CDR3 is TGTGCCAGCAGTTACTCGGGGACAGGGGCACGCGGGGAGCTGTTTTTT. This gives the protein CASSYSGTGARGELFF.

The genes are TRBV29-1 and TRBJ2-7; tentatively, D is TRBD1 (6 bases). CDR3 length: 14 amino acids. Germline assignment: CDR1 SQVTM and CDR2 ANQGSEA. The V gene lost 6 bases and the J gene lost 2 bases, with 17 bases spanning the gap. CDR3 sequence (DNA): TGCAGCGTCCTACCCGCTGACAGGCCCTACGAGCAGTACTTC. The encoded protein is CSVLPADRPYEQYF.